A single sample gave rise to the 24 T cell receptor beta chains below, sequenced in a study of T-cell memory formation after mild COVID-19 (dated by TCRdb to the early 2020s). Library construction relied on 5' RACE. For sequencing, an Illumina NovaSeq 6000 was employed. Clones were called with MiXCR by TCRdb after fastp trimmed the public reads at Q25, and only in-frame beta chains were retained. A single entry per CDR3 protein holds the most common genes and DNA from its merged rows. In this sample the table shows over 150,000 distinct CDR3 sequences, 10% to 15% of which occur a single time. The ten largest clones capture 2.5% to 3.5% of the sample. Sequenced material: PBMCs or a T cell subset sorted from them (not recorded which). All receptors derive from a man aged 18 to 30 who had mild COVID-19 (a few samples of this study predate the infection). The sample titles of this study are shuffled in the database, so cell type and time point are left out; the donor was told from shared clones.

This clonotype was observed many times. The V and J genes are TRBV7-2 and TRBJ2-3; 8 bases fit TRBD1. The germline gives CDR1 SGHTA, CDR2 FQGNSA. V was clipped by 5 bases and J by 6 bases; unmatched bases: 10. This CDR3 has 15 amino acids. The CDR3 is CASSKGQGWTDTQYF. The CDR3 DNA is TGTGCCAGCAGCAAAGGACAGGGATGGACGGATACGCAGTATTTT. Drawing the rest from reference TRBV7-2 and TRBJ2-3, the complete variable domain is GAGVSQSPSNKVTEKGKDVELRCDPISGHTALYWYRQSLGQGLEFLIYFQGNSAPDKSGLPSDRFSAERTGGSVSTLTIQRTQQEDSAVYLCASSKGQGWTDTQYFGPGTRLTVL.

This clonotype was detected a few times. This chain joins TRBV7-9 and TRBJ1-5, with 8 bases lining up with TRBD1. CDR1 SEHNR and CDR2 FQNEAQ come from the germline V gene (reference sequence). This CDR3 region has 15 residues. Trimming removed 1 base from V and 6 bases from J; junction bases left unmatched: 5. CDR3: CASSLGQGRAQPQHF. The CDR3, as DNA: TGTGCCAGCAGCTTAGGACAGGGGAGGGCTCAGCCCCAGCATTTT.

The chain has TRBV7-2 and TRBJ2-3; D unclear. Germline lookup yields CDR1 SGHTA and CDR2 FQGNSA. The V gene lost 2 bases and the J gene lost 5 bases, with 8 bases spanning the gap. The length of the CDR3 is 13 residues. CDR3 loop: CASSLSRQDTQYF. The CDR3 nucleotides read TGTGCCAGCAGCTTAAGCCGGCAAGATACGCAGTATTTT. Full variable domain (missing parts from reference TRBV7-2 and TRBJ2-3): GAGVSQSPSNKVTEKGKDVELRCDPISGHTALYWYRQSLGQGLEFLIYFQGNSAPDKSGLPSDRFSAERTGGSVSTLTIQRTQQEDSAVYLCASSLSRQDTQYFGPGTRLTVL.

The chain joins TRBV7-2 to TRBJ2-5, with a tentative D call TRBD1 (6 bases). Germline V gene lookup returns CDR1 SGHTA and CDR2 FQGNSA. V lost 6 bases to trimming and J lost 5 bases, with 13 bases between them. This CDR3 has 13 residues. CDR3 in DNA: TGTGCCAGCAGTAATCAGGGGCCCGAGACCCAGTACTTC. It specifies CASSNQGPETQYF.

This clonotype was counted ten times or more. This sequence joins TRBV24-1 and TRBJ2-3; 8 nucleotides match TRBD2. Trimming at V came to 0 bases and at J to 3 bases, leaving 4 bases not matched to a gene. CDR3 length: 16 amino acids. Germline-derived CDR1 and CDR2 are KGHDR and SFDVKD. The CDR3 protein is CATSDLRRGVTDTQYF. The CDR3 DNA follows: TGTGCCACCAGTGATTTGCGGCGGGGGGTTACAGATACGCAGTATTTT.

This clonotype was recorded a few times. The chain joins TRBV18 to TRBJ2-1; D perhaps matches TRBD2 (7 bases). Looked up from germline, CDR1 is KGHSH and CDR2 is LQKENI. Trimming left V 0 bases short and J 4 bases short, with 16 bases between. The CDR3 length is 17 residues. The CDR3 protein is CASSPPGGATIYNEQFF. The CDR3 DNA is TGTGCCAGCTCACCACCGGGGGGGGCCACTATTTACAATGAGCAGTTCTTC. Together with reference TRBV18 and TRBJ2-1, the CDR3 gives the full variable domain: NAGVMQNPRHLVRRRGQEARLRCSPMKGHSHVYWYRQLPEEGLKFMVYLQKENIIDESGMPKERFSAEFPKEGPSILRIQQVVRGDSAAYFCASSPPGGATIYNEQFFGPGTRLTVL.

This clonotype has more than one count but fewer than ten. This rearrangement joins TRBV5-4 to TRBJ2-1; D is unresolved. Per germline, CDR1 SGHNT and CDR2 YYREEE (reference sequence). The CDR3 is 10 amino acids. The CDR3 DNA reads TGTGCTACCCCCCCGTTGCTGGCATTCTTC. This translates into CATPPLLAFF. The full variable domain, completed using reference TRBV5-4 and TRBJ2-1, is ETGVTQSPTHLIKTRGQQVTLRCSSQSGHNTVSWYQQALGQGPQFIFQYYREEENGRGNFPPRFSGLQFPNYSSELNVNALELDDSALYLCATPPLLAFFGPGTRLTVL.

This clonotype was found a few times. The chain recombines TRBV7-2 with TRBJ1-2, with TRBD1 identical over 7 bases. CDR1 SGHTA and CDR2 FQGNSA come from the germline V gene. With V trimmed by 5 bases and J by 5 bases, 11 bases remained unmatched. The CDR3 runs to 15 residues. Written as DNA, the CDR3 is TGTGCCAGCAGCCAAGGTGGAGCAGGGGGATATGGCTACACCTTC. Translating it yields CASSQGGAGGYGYTF.

This clonotype has only a few counts. V and J are TRBV5-1 and TRBJ2-3, with no clear D. Per the germline V gene, CDR1 is SGHRS and CDR2 is YFSETQ. Trimming took 4 bases from V and 5 from J, leaving 11 bases between them. The CDR3 length is 13 residues. CDR3 DNA: TGCGCCAGCAGCCTAACCCGTGGAGATACGCAGTATTTT. This encodes CASSLTRGDTQYF.

The chain's CDR3 is CSSGDSRPDSNQPQHF. CDR3 DNA: TGCAGTAGCGGGGATTCTAGACCGGATAGCAATCAGCCCCAGCATTTT. The rearrangement uses TRBV20-1 and TRBJ1-5, with D unresolved. The ends were cut back, 8 bases at V and 0 bases at J, with 20 bases in the middle. Looked up from germline, CDR1 is DFQATT and CDR2 is SNEGSKA (reference sequence). The CDR3 contains 16 residues.

In its sample, this clonotype was seen a few times. The chain is built from TRBV7-9 and TRBJ1-6; TRBD1 aligns across 9 bases. The V segment lost 6 bases and the J segment 5 bases; nucleotides outside the gene matches: 2. The CDR3 length is 14 residues. CDR1 is SEHNR and CDR2 is FQNEAQ in the germline V gene (reference sequence). This CDR3 reads CASSRTGDNSPLHF. CDR3 coding DNA: TGTGCCAGCAGTCGGACAGGGGATAATTCACCCCTCCACTTT.

This clonotype was picked up a small number of times. The chain uses TRBV6-1 and TRBJ1-5; D remains ambiguous. Germline V lookup: CDR1 MNHNS, CDR2 SASEGT. The V gene lost 3 bases and the J gene lost 2 bases, with 8 bases spanning the gap. The CDR3 is 14 residues long. The DNA of the CDR3 is TGTGCCAGCAGTGAGGCTAGTGGCAATCAGCCCCAGCATTTT. This translates into CASSEASGNQPQHF.

The gene calls are TRBV7-2 and TRBJ2-3; D gene uncertain. This CDR3 is 14 amino acids long. Germline V gene lookup returns CDR1 SGHTA and CDR2 FQGNSA. V lost 2 bases and J lost 2, with 8 bases in between. The DNA for the CDR3 is TGTGCCAGCAGCTTACCCCCTATCACAGATACGCAGTATTTT. Its protein is CASSLPPITDTQYF.

The chain is built from TRBV2 and TRBJ2-2; D might be TRBD1 or TRBD2, each matching 5 bases. Germline CDR1 SNHLY, CDR2 FYNNEI. Trimming took 3 bases from V and 4 from J, leaving 12 bases between them. This CDR3 has 15 amino acids. The DNA of the CDR3 is TGTGCCAGCAGTGAGGGGGAAAGGGTCACCGGGGAGCTGTTTTTT. It encodes CASSEGERVTGELFF. Using reference TRBV2 and TRBJ2-2 for the parts outside the CDR3, the full variable domain is EPEVTQTPSHQVTQMGQEVILRCVPISNHLYFYWYRQILGQKVEFLVSFYNNEISEKSEIFDDQFSVERPDGSNFTLKIRSTKLEDSAMYFCASSEGERVTGELFFGEGSRLTVL.

In its sample, this clonotype was seen a few times. This chain connects TRBV14 to TRBJ2-5; D uncertain. CDR1 is SGHDN, CDR2 FVKESK, per germline. The germline V and J ends were trimmed by 1 base and 5 bases, with 17 bases remaining between them. The CDR3 spans 16 residues. DNA of the CDR3: TGTGCCAGCAGCCAAGGGGTCGCGCGTGGTGTTGAGACCCAGTACTTC. Protein product: CASSQGVARGVETQYF.

In this sample, this clonotype turned up many times. V gene TRBV11-2 combines with J gene TRBJ1-3; D unclear. The CDR3 totals 17 residues. CDR1 and CDR2 from the germline V gene are SGHAT and FQNNGV. The V end lost 0 bases, the J end lost 1 base, and 13 bases lay between the germline ends. The DNA for the CDR3 is TGTGCCAGCAGCTTAGATAATCCGTTTTTATCTGGAAACACCATATATTTT. This sequence encodes CASSLDNPFLSGNTIYF.

This chain links TRBV7-2 with TRBJ2-5; unclear D gene. The CDR3 sequence is 12 residues long. Trimming shortened V by 6 bases and J by 2 bases, and 7 bases separated the two germline ends. Germline V gene data show CDR1 as SGHTA and CDR2 as FQGNSA. CDR3 region: CASRLTQETQYF. The CDR3 coding sequence is TGTGCCAGCAGGCTGACGCAAGAGACCCAGTACTTC.

The V gene is TRBV5-1, the J gene TRBJ2-2; D possibly corresponds to TRBD2 (5 bases). Trimming removed 1 base from V and 7 bases from J, with 11 bases in between. The length of the CDR3 is 14 residues. Germline CDR1 is SGHRS and CDR2 is YFSETQ. The DNA of the CDR3 is TGCGCCAGCAGCTTGTCCGGGGATCTCGGGGAGCTGTTTTTT. Protein sequence: CASSLSGDLGELFF.

This clonotype was seen a few times. V gene TRBV20-1 combines with J gene TRBJ1-2, with 8 bases matching TRBD1. Germline V gene lookup returns CDR1 DFQATT and CDR2 SNEGSKA (reference sequence). The CDR3 runs to 14 residues. The V and J ends lost 5 bases and 2 bases, in that order; junction bases with no gene match: 7. This CDR3 is CSARATGVNYGYTF. The DNA of the CDR3 is TGCAGTGCTCGAGCGACAGGGGTAAACTATGGCTACACCTTC.

This clonotype was observed many times. The chain is built from TRBV6-2 or TRBV6-3 and TRBJ2-2, with D unclear. Between the trimmed V and J ends, which lost 6 bases and 2 bases, there was a span of 7 bases. The CDR3 consists of 13 residues. The V gene's germline CDR1 is MNHEY and CDR2 SVGEGT. This chain's CDR3 is CASRAQNTGELFF. CDR3 DNA: TGTGCCAGCAGAGCCCAAAACACCGGGGAGCTGTTTTTT.

The chain links TRBV5-6 to TRBJ1-5; no clear D. The CDR3 has 15 amino acids. CDR1 SGHDT and CDR2 YYEEEE come from the germline V gene. The ends were cut back, 2 bases at V and 0 bases at J, with 9 bases in the middle. The CDR3 DNA is TGTGCCAGCAGCTTTGGCCGGTATAGCAATCAGCCCCAGCATTTT. Protein sequence: CASSFGRYSNQPQHF.

This chain connects TRBV4-2 to TRBJ1-2; TRBD1 might be the D (5 bases). The V end lost 0 bases, the J end lost 5 bases, and 16 bases lay between the germline ends. This CDR3 spans 16 amino acids. Germline CDR1 LGHNA, CDR2 YNFKEQ. This CDR3 is CASSQDMEGIGYGYTF. DNA of the CDR3: TGTGCCAGCAGCCAAGATATGGAGGGGATTGGGTATGGCTACACCTTC.

This clonotype was observed a handful of times. The V gene is TRBV6-2 or TRBV6-3, the J gene TRBJ2-7, with TRBD1 matching 7 bases. V was pared by 6 bases and J by 6 bases, with 5 bases of the junction left unmatched. The CDR3 is 12 residues long. Per the germline V gene, CDR1 is MNHEY and CDR2 is SVGEGT. CDR3 region: CASRMTGFEQYF. For the CDR3, the DNA is TGTGCCAGCAGGATGACAGGGTTCGAGCAGTACTTC.

This clonotype was observed a handful of times. DNA for the CDR3: TGCAGTGGCGACGCGTCGGGGCAAGAGACCCAGTACTTC. Translated: CSGDASGQETQYF. The chain recombines TRBV20-1 with TRBJ2-5; D may be TRBD2 (5 bases). The CDR3 has 13 residues. The V gene lost 7 bases and the J gene lost 2 bases, with 14 bases spanning the gap. Germline values: CDR1 DFQATT, CDR2 SNEGSKA (reference sequence).